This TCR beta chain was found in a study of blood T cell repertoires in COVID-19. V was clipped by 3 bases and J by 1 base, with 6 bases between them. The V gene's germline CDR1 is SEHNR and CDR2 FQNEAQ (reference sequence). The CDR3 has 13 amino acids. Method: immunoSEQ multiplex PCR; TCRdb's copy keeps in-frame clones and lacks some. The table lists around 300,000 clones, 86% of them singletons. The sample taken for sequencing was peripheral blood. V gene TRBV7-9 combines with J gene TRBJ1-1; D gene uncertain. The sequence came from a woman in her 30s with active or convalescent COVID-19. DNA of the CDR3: TGTGCCAGCAGCTTGGGAGCGAACACTGAAGCTTTCTTT. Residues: CASSLGANTEAFF.